This is a list of T cell receptor beta chains from one sample in a study of regulatory T cells in long-lasting Graves disease. Via MiXCR, TCRdb re-called the multiplex PCR reads, giving one row per CDR3 protein. The sample has 680,000 or so distinct CDR3 sequences; about 15% are singletons. This same sample was also taken into another study, of T cells in Graves' hyperthyroidism and ophthalmopathy.

The specimen comprised peripheral blood mononuclear cells (PBMCs), sampled at new diagnosis, from a patient treated with antithyroid drugs. These receptors came from a young woman with Graves disease. Both conserved end residues are part of each CDR3. D genes are given only for firm matches. Clone size appears in some rows only: once, few, many, or a class for an expanded clone.

clone_size,v_call,j_call,d_call,cdr3_aa,cdr3_nt
many,TRBV6-1,TRBJ1-4,NA,CASSTTGTATNEKLFF,TGTGCCAGCAGTACAACAGGGACTGCAACTAATGAAAAACTGTTTTTT
NA,TRBV28,TRBJ2-3,TRBD2,CASSSSGAANTDTQYF,TGTGCCAGCAGTTCGAGCGGGGCCGCCAACACAGATACGCAGTATTTT
few,TRBV10-3,TRBJ1-4,TRBD1,CAANRGANEKLFF,TGTGCCGCAAACAGGGGAGCTAATGAAAAACTGTTTTTT
few,TRBV24-1,TRBJ2-4,NA,CATSDGSEPTDIQYF,TGTGCCACCAGTGATGGGAGCGAACCCACGGACATTCAGTACTTC
NA,TRBV28,TRBJ2-7,TRBD2,CASSLRREAHEQYF,TGTGCCAGCAGTTTAAGGCGGGAGGCGCACGAGCAGTACTTC
many,TRBV7-2,TRBJ2-5,TRBD2,CASSWGLAGGYQETQYF,TGTGCCAGCAGCTGGGGACTAGCGGGGGGGTACCAAGAGACCCAGTACTTC
many,TRBV7-9,TRBJ2-3,TRBD2,CASSLGSLAGATDTQYF,TGTGCCAGCAGCTTAGGGTCTCTAGCGGGAGCCACAGATACGCAGTATTTT
many,TRBV30,TRBJ2-7,NA,CAWNPGYEQYF,TGTGCCTGGAATCCGGGGTACGAGCAGTACTTC
many,TRBV7-9,TRBJ2-1,NA,CASSLALNNEQFF,TGTGCCAGCAGCTTAGCGCTGAACAATGAGCAGTTCTTC
few,TRBV7-9,TRBJ2-2,NA,CASSPGSQGTNTGELFF,TGTGCCAGCAGCCCAGGTTCCCAGGGGACGAACACCGGGGAGCTGTTTTTT
few,TRBV15,TRBJ1-5,NA,CATSQGTNQPQHF,TGTGCCACCTCTCAGGGGACCAATCAGCCCCAGCATTTT
many,TRBV12-3/TRBV12-4,TRBJ1-4,NA,CASSYDVSNEKLFF,TGTGCCAGCAGTTACGACGTATCCAATGAAAAACTGTTTTTT
NA,TRBV19,TRBJ1-2,NA,CASSQSRDGNYGYTF,TGTGCCAGTAGTCAGAGCCGGGACGGAAACTATGGCTACACCTTC
NA,TRBV11-3,TRBJ2-1,NA,CASSLEASKEQFF,TGTGCCAGCAGCTTAGAGGCCAGCAAAGAGCAGTTCTTC
few,TRBV29-1,TRBJ1-4,NA,CSVSLDTNFATNEKLFF,TGCAGCGTTTCCCTGGACACGAACTTTGCAACTAATGAAAAACTGTTTTTT
NA,TRBV4-1,TRBJ1-6,TRBD1,CASSLVRDSGSPLHF,TGCGCCAGCAGCCTCGTCCGGGACAGTGGTTCACCCCTCCACTTT
many,TRBV12-3/TRBV12-4,TRBJ1-4,NA,CASSPPHAQAREKLFF,TGTGCCAGCAGTCCCCCCCACGCCCAGGCGCGCGAAAAACTGTTTTTT
few,TRBV6-2/TRBV6-3,TRBJ1-5,NA,CASSRPRGPESNQPQHF,TGTGCCAGCAGTAGGCCTAGAGGCCCGGAAAGCAATCAGCCCCAGCATTTT
many,TRBV12-3/TRBV12-4,TRBJ1-2,NA,CASSLQVYGYTF,TGTGCCAGCAGTTTACAGGTCTATGGCTACACCTTC
few,TRBV9,TRBJ2-1,NA,CASSVADNEQFF,TGTGCCAGCAGCGTAGCTGACAATGAGCAGTTCTTC
many,TRBV3-1,TRBJ1-1,NA,CASSNHGGGMNTEAFF,TGTGCCAGCAGTAACCACGGGGGGGGAATGAACACTGAAGCTTTCTTT
many,TRBV28,TRBJ2-4,TRBD2,CASSPATSGIAKNIQYF,TGTGCCAGCAGTCCTGCGACTAGCGGGATAGCCAAAAACATTCAGTACTTC
NA,TRBV9,TRBJ2-2,NA,CASGGPDTGELFF,TGTGCCTCGGGGGGCCCCGACACCGGGGAGCTGTTTTTT
few,TRBV6-5,TRBJ1-5,TRBD1,CASSYGTESYSNQPQHF,TGTGCCAGCAGTTATGGGACAGAGAGCTATAGCAATCAGCCCCAGCATTTT
NA,TRBV18,TRBJ2-1,NA,CASSPRSLIGYNEQFF,TGTGCCAGCTCACCGAGGAGCCTAATAGGTTACAATGAGCAGTTCTTC
NA,TRBV5-5,TRBJ2-3,TRBD1,CASSLAIGTGMDSGQNTQYF,TGTGCCAGCAGCTTAGCCATCGGGACAGGGATGGACTCGGGACAAAATACGCAGTATTTT
few,TRBV7-3,TRBJ2-2,TRBD1,CASSIDRDAGELFF,TGTGCCAGCAGCATAGACAGGGACGCCGGGGAGCTGTTTTTT
many,TRBV6-5,TRBJ1-4,NA,CASSYLQPRWGTNEKLFF,TGTGCCAGCAGTTATTTGCAGCCAAGGTGGGGAACTAATGAAAAACTGTTTTTT
NA,TRBV18,TRBJ2-1,TRBD1,CASARDRVNEQFF,TGTGCCAGCGCAAGGGACAGGGTCAATGAGCAGTTCTTC
many,TRBV6-1,TRBJ2-7,TRBD1,CASSPRSGTGGHTYEQYF,TGTGCCAGCAGCCCTAGATCCGGGACAGGGGGCCATACCTACGAGCAGTACTTC
NA,TRBV20-1,TRBJ2-3,NA,CSARARGQFYTDTQYF,TGCAGTGCTAGAGCCAGAGGGCAGTTCTACACAGATACGCAGTATTTT
many,TRBV7-2,TRBJ1-1,TRBD1,CASSLSGQLNTEAFF,TGTGCCAGCAGCTTATCGGGACAGTTGAACACTGAAGCTTTCTTT
NA,TRBV6-1,TRBJ2-7,NA,CASIDGWYEQYF,TGTGCCAGCATCGATGGGTGGTACGAGCAGTACTTC
NA,TRBV12-3/TRBV12-4,TRBJ1-2,NA,CASSLWGEFSGYTF,TGTGCCAGCAGTTTATGGGGGGAGTTTTCTGGCTACACCTTC
many,TRBV28,TRBJ1-2,NA,CASSRPVDGYTF,TGTGCCAGCAGCCGACCAGTAGACGGCTACACCTTC
NA,TRBV5-1,TRBJ2-5,TRBD2,CASSGGIGGMETQYF,TGCGCCAGCAGCGGGGGAATCGGGGGGATGGAGACCCAGTACTTC
many,TRBV28,TRBJ2-5,NA,CASSLADRTAEETQYF,TGTGCCAGCAGTTTGGCGGACCGGACGGCTGAAGAGACCCAGTACTTC
few,TRBV6-1,TRBJ1-2,NA,CASSQFRPGLPNYGYTF,TGTGCCAGCTCCCAATTCAGGCCAGGGCTTCCTAACTATGGCTACACCTTC
few,TRBV7-9,TRBJ2-4,NA,CASSAWGNQPGIQYF,TGTGCCAGCAGCGCTTGGGGAAATCAGCCGGGTATTCAGTACTTC
many,TRBV27,TRBJ1-1,NA,CASSWGVGTEAFF,TGTGCCAGCAGTTGGGGAGTCGGAACTGAAGCTTTCTTT
many,TRBV7-9,TRBJ2-7,NA,CASSLRVGAYEQYF,TGTGCCAGCAGCCTTAGAGTTGGGGCCTACGAGCAGTACTTC
few,TRBV6-1,TRBJ2-7,TRBD2,CASSDLAGAHYEQYF,TGTGCCAGCAGTGACCTAGCGGGAGCCCACTACGAGCAGTACTTC
few,TRBV7-7,TRBJ2-2,NA,CASSHNWLDTGELFF,TGTGCTAGCAGCCATAATTGGTTAGACACCGGGGAGCTGTTTTTT
many,TRBV7-2,TRBJ1-5,NA,CASSLDILQPQHF,TGTGCCAGCAGCTTAGACATTCTGCAGCCCCAGCATTTT
few,TRBV10-3,TRBJ2-7,NA,CAISESRTQSYEQYF,TGTGCCATCAGTGAATCGAGGACGCAATCCTACGAGCAGTACTTC
many,TRBV6-5,TRBJ2-1,TRBD2,CASSYYGGGLKNEQFF,TGTGCCAGCAGTTACTACGGGGGAGGGCTAAAGAATGAGCAGTTCTTC